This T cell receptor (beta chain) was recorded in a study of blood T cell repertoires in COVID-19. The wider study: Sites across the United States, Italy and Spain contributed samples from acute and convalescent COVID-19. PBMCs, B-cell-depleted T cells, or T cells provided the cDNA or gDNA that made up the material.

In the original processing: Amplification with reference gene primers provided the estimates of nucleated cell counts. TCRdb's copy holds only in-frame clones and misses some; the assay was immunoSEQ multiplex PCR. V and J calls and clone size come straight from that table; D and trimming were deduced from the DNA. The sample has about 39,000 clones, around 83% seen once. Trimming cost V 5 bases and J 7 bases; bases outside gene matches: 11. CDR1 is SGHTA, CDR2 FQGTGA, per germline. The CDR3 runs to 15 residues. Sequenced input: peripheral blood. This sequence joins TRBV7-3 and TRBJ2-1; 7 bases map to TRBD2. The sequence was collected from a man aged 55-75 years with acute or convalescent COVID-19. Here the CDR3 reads CASSPVLGGVNEQFF. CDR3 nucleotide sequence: TGTGCCAGCAGCCCCGTACTGGGAGGGGTAAATGAGCAGTTCTTC.